These 21 T cell receptor beta chains originate from one sample sequenced in a study of shared clonotypes between healthy human individuals. Assay: immunoSEQ multiplex PCR; the TCRdb copy retains only in-frame clones and omits some. This sample has over a million clones, with roughly 80% found just once. Sequenced sample: memory CD4+ T cells sorted from blood. Regarding subset: CD45RA-negative fraction. These receptors originate from a man younger than 35 in good health.

This clone was seen only a few times. The CDR3: CASSTSGVPDTQYF. Written as DNA, the CDR3 is TGTGCCAGTAGTACCTCAGGGGTTCCAGATACGCAGTATTTT. This chain links TRBV19 with TRBJ2-3; possible D gene TRBD1, 6 bases. CDR1 is LNHDA and CDR2 is SQIVND in the germline V gene (reference sequence). V was clipped by 4 bases and J by 4 bases, with 12 bases between them. CDR3 length: 14 residues.

The chain has TRBV10-3 and TRBJ2-5, with D possibly being TRBD2 (7 bases). V was cut by 2 bases and J by 5 bases, with 15 bases left in between. The CDR3 runs 15 residues. Germline CDR1 and CDR2: ENHRY and SYGVKD. The CDR3 sequence is CAISEPRGADETQYF. CDR3 coding DNA: TGTGCCATCAGTGAGCCACGGGGGGCGGATGAGACCCAGTACTTC.

This rearrangement joins TRBV5-8 to TRBJ2-1; 9 nucleotides line up with TRBD2. The germline CDR1 and CDR2 sequences are SGHTS and YDEGEE. Losses at the gene ends were 5 bases for V and 4 bases for J; bases not matched to a gene: 4. This CDR3 has 14 amino acids. The CDR3 region has the DNA TGTGCCAGCAGTCTAGCGGGGTCATACAATGAGCAGTTCTTC. Amino acids: CASSLAGSYNEQFF.

This chain joins TRBV5-1 and TRBJ2-1, with no clear D. CDR1 and CDR2 from the germline V gene are SGHRS and YFSETQ. Trimming removed 0 bases at V and 0 bases at J, with 7 bases between. The CDR3 totals 15 residues. CDR3 DNA sequence: TGCGCCAGCAGCTTGGGATGGAGCTCCTACAATGAGCAGTTCTTC. It codes for CASSLGWSSYNEQFF.

V and J are TRBV5-5 and TRBJ2-2; D tentatively reads TRBD1 or TRBD2 (6 bases each). Looked up from germline, CDR1 is SGHKS and CDR2 is YYEKEE (reference sequence). This CDR3 has 16 residues. V lost 3 bases and J 4 bases, leaving 16 bases between the germline ends. The chain's CDR3 is CASSYPSGGPTGELFF. In DNA form, the CDR3 reads TGTGCCAGCAGCTATCCGTCCGGGGGCCCCACCGGGGAGCTGTTTTTT.

This chain uses TRBV28 with TRBJ2-2, with 9 bases that match TRBD1. CDR1 is MDHEN, CDR2 SYDVKM, per germline. CDR3 length equals 15 residues. V dropped 5 bases and J dropped 1; count of bases not matched to a gene: 2. Written as DNA, the CDR3 is TGTGCCAGCAGTACAGGGGGCGTGAACACCGGGGAGCTGTTTTTT. Translated, it gives CASSTGGVNTGELFF.

J is TRBJ1-2 and V is TRBV5-6; tentatively, D is TRBD1 (6 bases). Trimming took off 3 bases at V and 4 bases at J, with 22 bases between the two ends. This CDR3 has 17 amino acids. CDR1 is SGHDT, CDR2 YYEEEE, per germline. This CDR3 reads CASSSEGGSLAFYGYTF. In nucleotides, the CDR3 is TGTGCCAGCAGCTCGGAAGGGGGGTCCCTTGCCTTCTATGGCTACACCTTC.

V and J are TRBV11-2 and TRBJ2-3, with 7 positions matching TRBD2. From germline, CDR1 is SGHAT and CDR2 FQNNGV. The CDR3 has 12 residues. Trimming cost V 5 bases and J 8 bases; bases outside gene matches: 4. Written as DNA, the CDR3 is TGTGCCAGCAGCACCCCGGGGGGTACGCAGTATTTT. Encoded protein: CASSTPGGTQYF.

V usage is TRBV7-9 and J usage is TRBJ2-1, with 7 bases that match TRBD1. Germline lookup yields CDR1 SEHNR and CDR2 FQNEAQ (reference sequence). J gave up 6 bases and V 0 bases, and 2 bases lay outside the gene matches. The CDR3 length is 14 residues. CDR3 residues: CASSLAGTVNEQFF. The CDR3 region has the DNA TGTGCCAGCAGCTTAGCGGGGACAGTCAATGAGCAGTTCTTC.

Concerning this clone itself: Other DNA sequences in the sample encode the same CDR3. This chain links TRBV18 with TRBJ2-3, with D perhaps assigned TRBD1 or TRBD2 (5 bases each). CDR3 length: 15 residues. Germline CDR1 is KGHSH and CDR2 is LQKENI. Trimming shortened V by 0 bases and J by 2 bases, and 9 bases separated the two germline ends. The CDR3, as DNA: TGTGCCAGCTCACCACCGGGACGGCCCACAGATACGCAGTATTTT. Translating gives CASSPPGRPTDTQYF.

This chain links TRBV6-5 with TRBJ2-7, with D hard to call. This CDR3 comprises 12 residues. The germline V gene has CDR1 MNHEY and CDR2 SVGAGI. V was trimmed by 2 bases and J by 9 bases, leaving 11 bases between them. The CDR3 nucleotides are TGTGCCAGCAGTTACGGGAACGGCGGGCAGTACTTC. Amino acid sequence: CASSYGNGGQYF.

This rearrangement joins TRBV27 to TRBJ2-1; 9 bases are a match to TRBD1. After removal of 3 bases from V and 5 bases from J, the junction contained 11 bases not matched to a gene. Germline lookup yields CDR1 MNHEY and CDR2 SMNVEV (reference sequence). CDR3 size: 17 residues. Here the CDR3 reads CASSFKGTGLANNEQFF. For the CDR3, the DNA is TGTGCCAGCAGTTTTAAGGGGACAGGGTTGGCCAACAATGAGCAGTTCTTC.

The chain joins TRBV27 to TRBJ2-2; TRBD2 aligns across 13 bases. Germline V gives CDR1 MNHEY, CDR2 SMNVEV (reference sequence). Trimming took 4 bases from V and 14 from J; bases not matched to a gene: 16. CDR3 size: 17 residues. In DNA form, the CDR3 reads TGTGCCAGCAGTTCTCCCCACTCGACTAGCGGGGGGCTCGTTCTGTTTTTT. This sequence encodes CASSSPHSTSGGLVLFF.

The rearrangement joins TRBV6-5 to TRBJ1-1; D might be TRBD1 (6 bases). Germline CDR1 reads MNHEY; CDR2 reads SVGAGI. V was shortened by 5 bases and J by 9 bases, with 19 bases between the two germline ends. This CDR3 contains 14 residues. The CDR3, as DNA: TGTGCCAGCAGTCCCGGAGGGGGGGAAAAAAAAGCTTTCTTT. Translating it yields CASSPGGGEKKAFF.

The chain recombines TRBV4-1 with TRBJ1-5; 9 bases map to TRBD1. The CDR3 loop spans 17 amino acids. V lost 0 bases to trimming and J lost 1 base; unmatched junction nucleotides: 4. Germline V gene data show CDR1 as MGHRA and CDR2 as YSYEKL. The CDR3 sequence is CASSQEQGARSNQPQHF. DNA for the CDR3: TGCGCCAGCAGCCAAGAACAGGGGGCGAGGAGCAATCAGCCCCAGCATTTT.

This chain joins TRBV27 and TRBJ1-5; 10 bases are shared with TRBD1. With V trimmed by 5 bases and J by 0 bases, 7 bases remained unmatched. CDR3 length equals 17 residues. Germline CDR1 reads MNHEY; CDR2 reads SMNVEV (reference sequence). The CDR3 nucleotides are TGTGCCAGCAGTCGAAGGACAGGGGGATCTAGCAATCAGCCCCAGCATTTT. Amino acids: CASSRRTGGSSNQPQHF.

The V gene is TRBV30, the J gene TRBJ1-2, with a possible D match to TRBD1 (5 bases). This CDR3 has 12 residues. V dropped 4 bases and J dropped 1 base, with 7 bases sitting between them. Germline CDR1 is GTSNPN and CDR2 is SVGIG (reference sequence). This chain's CDR3 is CAWMGGNYGYTF. The CDR3 DNA sequence: TGTGCCTGGATGGGGGGTAACTATGGCTACACCTTC.

DNA for the CDR3: TGTGCCAGCAGCACCTGGGGAGGCTACACCTTC. The encoded protein is CASSTWGGYTF. The J gene is TRBJ1-2, the V gene TRBV7-9; D gene ambiguous. CDR1 is SEHNR and CDR2 is FQNEAQ in the germline V gene (reference sequence). V was pared by 5 bases and J by 8 bases, with 9 bases between. The CDR3 contains 11 residues.

The table lists this clone with a few counts. The chain couples TRBV5-1 to TRBJ2-2; TRBD2 matches 13 bases. J was trimmed by 1 base and V by 2 bases; bases with no gene match: 2. The germline CDR1 and CDR2 sequences are SGHRS and YFSETQ. The length of the CDR3 is 17 residues. In DNA, the CDR3 is TGCGCCAGCAGCTTCGGGACTAGCGGGAAGAACACCGGGGAGCTGTTTTTT. As protein: CASSFGTSGKNTGELFF.

There are many counts of this clone. The rearrangement joins TRBV7-9 to TRBJ2-7; TRBD1 aligns across 12 bases. The CDR3 runs to 15 residues. CDR1 and CDR2 from the germline V gene are SEHNR and FQNEAQ (reference sequence). Unmatched junction bases numbered 6, after V lost 5 bases and J lost 4 bases. The CDR3 coding sequence is TGTGCCAGCAGCACAGGGGACAGGGGGCAATACGAGCAGTACTTC. It specifies CASSTGDRGQYEQYF.

The genes are TRBV5-1 and TRBJ1-4; D remains ambiguous. The CDR3 spans 18 residues. The V gene lost 2 bases and the J gene lost 0 bases, with 17 bases spanning the gap. Germline CDR1 reads SGHRS; CDR2 reads YFSETQ. The CDR3, as DNA: TGCGCCAGCAGCTTTTTGTCCCAAACCTTTGCAACTAATGAAAAACTGTTTTTT. Translation gives CASSFLSQTFATNEKLFF.